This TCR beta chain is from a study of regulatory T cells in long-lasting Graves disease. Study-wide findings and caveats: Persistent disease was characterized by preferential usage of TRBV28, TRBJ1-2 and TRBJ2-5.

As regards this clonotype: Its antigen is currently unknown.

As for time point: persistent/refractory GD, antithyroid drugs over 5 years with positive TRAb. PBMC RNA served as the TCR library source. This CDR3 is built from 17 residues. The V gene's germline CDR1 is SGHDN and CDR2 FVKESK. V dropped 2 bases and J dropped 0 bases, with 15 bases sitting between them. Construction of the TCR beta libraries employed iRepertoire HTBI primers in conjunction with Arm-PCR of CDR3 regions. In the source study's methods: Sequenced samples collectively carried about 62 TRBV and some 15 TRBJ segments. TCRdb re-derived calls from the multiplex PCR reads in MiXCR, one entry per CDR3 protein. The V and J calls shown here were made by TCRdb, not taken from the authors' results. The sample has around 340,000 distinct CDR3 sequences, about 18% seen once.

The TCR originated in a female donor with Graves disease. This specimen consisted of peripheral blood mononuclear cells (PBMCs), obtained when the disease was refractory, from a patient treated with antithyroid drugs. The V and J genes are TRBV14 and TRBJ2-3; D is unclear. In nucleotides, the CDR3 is TGTGCCAGCAGCCAAAAAGCTCCCTGGGGTAGCACAGATACGCAGTATTTT. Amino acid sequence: CASSQKAPWGSTDTQYF.